The present T cell receptor (beta chain) was sequenced within a study of Ad26.COV2.S vaccination and SARS-CoV-2 variants. Study results and limitations: Similar non-spike TCR breadth was observed in recipients of vaccine and of placebo.

Clones were sequenced by immunoSEQ multiplex PCR, and TCRdb holds only the in-frame ones, with some missing. This sample carries 350,000 to 500,000 clones, roughly 88% of them seen once, and the ten largest clones take 3.6%. Concerning this clone itself: The antigen is unknown.

The sample's treatment: around 19 received Ad26.COV2.S at low or high dose, single or two shots; about 5 received placebo; per-sample allocation not given. Sampling took place 63 days after the first vaccine or placebo injection. Aged 18-55 years, donor was enrolled in Boston around 2020. The CDR3 is 12 residues long. The germline V and J ends were trimmed by 5 bases and 0 bases, with 7 bases remaining between them. Germline V gene sequence: CDR1 GTSNPN, CDR2 SVGIG (reference sequence). The TCR sequence derives from a person between 18 and 59 years old who received the Ad26.COV2.S COVID-19 vaccine or a placebo. Sequencing was performed on peripheral blood, taken in a trial of Ad26.COV2.S vaccine versus placebo. The rearrangement links TRBV30 to TRBJ1-2; D is uncertain. DNA for the CDR3: TGTGCCTGGCAACACACTAACTATGGCTACACCTTC. Its protein is CAWQHTNYGYTF.